The present T cell receptor delta chain was sequenced within a study of gamma-delta chains in newborns, infants, children. TCRdb re-processed the reads using CATT. Found here are roughly 2,000 delta-chain clones, around 1% of them singletons; the top ten hold about 16%. CDR1 and CDR2 from the germline V gene are GEAIGNYY and EKD. The length of the CDR3 is 20 residues. This clone was picked up a small number of times. Possible read error: a much larger clone is one base away. This specimen includes other DNA sequences encoding the same CDR3. The gene calls are TRDV2 and TRDJ3; 12 nucleotides match TRDD3. The sequence was obtained from a child who was a newborn, infant or young child, either healthy, febrile or measles-vaccinated (not recorded which). Sequenced input: blood. The CDR3 reads CACDTYWGIQSSWDTRQMFF. The CDR3 bases are TGCGCCTGTGACACCTACTGGGGGATACAGAGCTCCTGGGACACCCGACAGATGTTTTTC.